The rows below give T cell receptor beta chains drawn from one sample of a study of regulatory T cells in long-lasting Graves disease. TCRdb itself ran the multiplex PCR reads through MiXCR, one entry per CDR3 protein. The table records around 470,000 distinct CDR3 sequences, 14% of them present only once. The data also belong to a second study, concerning T cells in Graves' hyperthyroidism and ophthalmopathy.

The sequencing used peripheral blood mononuclear cells (PBMCs), collected at new diagnosis, from a patient treated with antithyroid drugs. The origin of the receptors is a woman aged 50 to 60 with Graves disease. Each CDR3 is given with its conserved first and last residue. The order of the fields is V gene, J gene, D gene, clone size, CDR3 protein, CDR3 DNA. A D gene is named only where the DNA matches it firmly. Some rows have no size entry. The others give once, few or many, or a class for an expanded clone.

>TRBV5-1|TRBJ2-7|-|many
CASSSSGRSDSYEQYF
TGCGCCAGCAGCTCATCAGGGCGCTCAGACTCCTACGAGCAGTACTTC
>TRBV6-1|TRBJ2-2|-|few
CASSLSPGQNTGELFF
TGTGCCAGCAGCCTGTCTCCGGGACAGAACACCGGGGAGCTGTTTTTT
>TRBV30|TRBJ1-5|-|many
CAAASGGGNQPQHF
TGTGCCGCGGCGTCCGGGGGTGGCAATCAGCCCCAGCATTTT
>TRBV5-6|TRBJ2-2|TRBD2|-
CASSLYLAGANTGELFF
TGTGCCAGCAGCCTGTACCTAGCGGGAGCGAACACCGGGGAGCTGTTTTTT
>TRBV4-1|TRBJ2-1|-|few
CASSQAVYHNEQFF
TGCGCCAGCAGCCAAGCGGTGTATCACAATGAGCAGTTCTTC
>TRBV6-1|TRBJ1-5|-|many
CASSESGVANQPQHF
TGTGCCAGCAGTGAGTCAGGGGTCGCAAATCAGCCCCAGCATTTT
>TRBV7-3|TRBJ1-1|-|many
CASSLTNSGANTEAFF
TGTGCCAGCAGCTTAACGAACTCAGGGGCGAACACTGAAGCTTTCTTT
>TRBV7-2|TRBJ1-3|-|few
CASSPTFQVNSGNTIYF
TGTGCCAGCAGCCCTACCTTCCAGGTTAACTCTGGAAACACCATATATTTT
>TRBV27|TRBJ2-7|TRBD1|many
CASKGQGSYEQYF
TGTGCCAGCAAAGGACAGGGTTCCTACGAGCAGTACTTC
>TRBV2|TRBJ1-3|TRBD1|many
CASRAPGQGSGNTIYF
TGTGCCAGCAGGGCCCCGGGACAGGGCTCTGGAAACACCATATATTTT
>TRBV6-2/TRBV6-3|TRBJ2-1|-|-
CAGGTGALSYNEQFF
TGTGCCGGGGGGACGGGAGCCCTCTCCTACAATGAGCAGTTCTTC
>TRBV28|TRBJ2-2|-|many
CASSRDPAQGLSNTGELFF
TGTGCCAGCAGTCGGGATCCCGCCCAGGGCTTGTCGAACACCGGGGAGCTGTTTTTT
>TRBV20-1|TRBJ2-3|TRBD2|many
CSAPTALAGADTQYF
TGCAGTGCTCCCACCGCACTAGCGGGAGCAGATACGCAGTATTTT
>TRBV11-2|TRBJ2-1|-|many
CASRTPGRAYNEQFF
TGTGCCAGCAGAACGCCGGGACGCGCTTACAATGAGCAGTTCTTC
>TRBV7-9|TRBJ2-7|-|many
CASSWQGLLEQYF
TGTGCCAGCAGCTGGCAGGGGCTCTTGGAGCAGTACTTC
>TRBV6-1|TRBJ2-2|-|few
CASSEGDTGELFF
TGTGCCAGCAGTGAAGGAGACACCGGGGAGCTGTTTTTT
>TRBV5-1|TRBJ1-1|-|-
CASSLGPLGTEAFF
TGCGCCAGCAGCTTGGGCCCCCTGGGGACTGAAGCTTTCTTT
>TRBV27|TRBJ2-7|TRBD1|-
CASSLSTGGDEQYF
TGTGCCAGCAGTTTATCGACAGGGGGCGACGAGCAGTACTTC
>TRBV11-2|TRBJ2-1|-|many
CASSLGPEVYNEQFF
TGTGCCAGCAGCTTAGGGCCAGAGGTCTACAATGAGCAGTTCTTC
>TRBV7-7|TRBJ2-3|TRBD1|-
CASRHRGPATDTQYF
TGTGCCTCCCGCCACAGGGGGCCTGCGACAGATACGCAGTATTTT
>TRBV7-9|TRBJ2-7|-|-
CASSFGQLHYEQYF
TGTGCCAGCAGCTTCGGACAGCTGCATTACGAGCAGTACTTC
>TRBV7-3|TRBJ2-1|TRBD2|many
CASSATSGRGAGEQFF
TGTGCCAGCAGCGCTACTAGCGGGAGGGGGGCAGGGGAGCAGTTCTTC
>TRBV20-1|TRBJ2-3|-|-
CSARDPRMIDTQYF
TGCAGTGCTAGAGATCCCCGGATGATAGATACGCAGTATTTT
>TRBV19|TRBJ2-1|TRBD1|few
CASSTTGENYNEQFF
TGTGCCAGTAGTACGACAGGGGAAAACTACAATGAGCAGTTCTTC
>TRBV19|TRBJ1-1|TRBD1|few
CASTDRVNTEAFF
TGTGCCAGCACCGACAGGGTAAACACTGAAGCTTTCTTT
>TRBV12-3/TRBV12-4|TRBJ2-7|TRBD2|many
CASSPIAGGYEQYF
TGTGCCAGCAGTCCCATAGCGGGAGGCTACGAGCAGTACTTC
>TRBV18|TRBJ2-5|-|many
CASSPQQGETQYF
TGTGCCAGCTCACCTCAACAGGGTGAGACCCAGTACTTC
>TRBV7-3|TRBJ2-1|-|many
CASSFSGLSSYNEQFF
TGTGCCAGCAGCTTCTCTGGGCTAAGCTCCTACAATGAGCAGTTCTTC
>TRBV11-2|TRBJ1-2|TRBD1|few
CASSLGQGPWGYTF
TGTGCCAGCAGCTTAGGACAGGGGCCATGGGGCTACACCTTC
>TRBV29-1|TRBJ2-5|-|-
CRNTGVFHSLGQETQYF
TGCAGGAACACTGGGGTTTTTCATTCGCTGGGCCAAGAGACCCAGTACTTC
>TRBV6-1|TRBJ2-3|-|many
CASRGDRVTDTQYF
TGTGCCAGCAGGGGAGACAGAGTAACAGATACGCAGTATTTT
>TRBV19|TRBJ2-5|-|-
CASSDSGASETQYF
TGTGCCAGTAGCGATAGCGGAGCCTCAGAGACCCAGTACTTC
>TRBV19|TRBJ1-1|TRBD1|once
CASSNNGGTGARAFF
TGTGCCAGTAGTAATAACGGGGGGACAGGGGCGCGGGCTTTCTTT
>TRBV28|TRBJ2-4|-|many
CASSSEGLAKNIQYF
TGTGCCAGCAGTTCAGAGGGTTTGGCCAAAAACATTCAGTACTTC
>TRBV4-1|TRBJ2-5|-|-
CASSQDGGLETQYF
TGCGCCAGCAGCCAAGATGGGGGGTTAGAGACCCAGTACTTC
>TRBV11-2|TRBJ1-1|-|many
CASSSQENTEAFF
TGTGCCAGCAGCTCGCAGGAGAACACTGAAGCTTTCTTT
>TRBV7-8|TRBJ2-3|TRBD1|-
CASSLVTGGEITDTQYF
TGTGCCAGCAGCTTAGTTACAGGGGGAGAGATCACAGATACGCAGTATTTT
>TRBV3-1|TRBJ2-7|-|few
CASSQEAGGGNEQYF
TGTGCCAGCAGCCAAGAGGCTGGAGGGGGCAACGAGCAGTACTTC
>TRBV6-1|TRBJ1-3|TRBD1|many
CASSRWTGDGNTIYF
TGTGCCAGCAGCCGTTGGACAGGGGATGGAAACACCATATATTTT
>TRBV29-1|TRBJ2-5|TRBD2|few
CSVGTSGTFQETQYF
TGCAGCGTAGGGACTAGCGGGACATTCCAAGAGACCCAGTACTTC
>TRBV6-2/TRBV6-3|TRBJ2-3|-|-
CKVRSGGTDTQYF
TGTAAGGTGAGGTCCGGGGGCACAGATACGCAGTATTTT
>TRBV5-1|TRBJ2-7|TRBD2|few
CASSLVSGTLGGDYYEQYF
TGCGCCAGCAGCTTGGTGTCCGGGACCTTAGGAGGGGACTACTACGAGCAGTACTTC
>TRBV5-1|TRBJ2-1|-|-
CASSLVGELRSGAYNEQFF
TGCGCCAGCAGCTTGGTGGGGGAACTAAGAAGCGGAGCCTACAATGAGCAGTTCTTC
>TRBV5-5|TRBJ2-7|-|-
CASSLISDGVYEQYF
TGTGCCAGCAGCTTGATTAGCGACGGGGTTTACGAGCAGTACTTC
>TRBV10-3|TRBJ2-3|-|few
CATSPATASTDTQYF
TGTGCCACCAGCCCCGCGACAGCTAGCACAGATACGCAGTATTTT
>TRBV24-1|TRBJ1-6|-|many
CATSVDGNSPLHF
TGTGCCACCAGTGTGGACGGCAATTCACCCCTCCACTTT
>TRBV29-1|TRBJ1-1|-|-
CSVVGGGTEAFF
TGCAGCGTTGTGGGTGGGGGAACTGAAGCTTTCTTT
>TRBV2|TRBJ2-2|-|many
CASSPSGYPNTGELFF
TGTGCCAGCAGTCCCTCGGGGTACCCGAACACCGGGGAGCTGTTTTTT
>TRBV5-4|TRBJ2-1|TRBD1|-
CASSVAGTGDGGEQFF
TGTGCCAGCAGCGTAGCCGGGACAGGGGATGGGGGTGAGCAGTTCTTC
>TRBV27|TRBJ2-7|TRBD1|many
CASSFSGQGGAYEQYF
TGTGCCAGCAGTTTCTCGGGACAGGGAGGCGCCTACGAGCAGTACTTC
>TRBV3-1|TRBJ2-5|TRBD2|many
CASSQESGVAQETQYF
TGTGCCAGCAGCCAAGAAAGCGGGGTCGCCCAAGAGACCCAGTACTTC
>TRBV7-3|TRBJ2-5|-|many
CASSLGSGGSETQYF
TGTGCCAGCAGCTTAGGTTCCGGCGGTTCGGAGACCCAGTACTTC